These T cell receptor beta chains were read from a single sample in a study of cytomegalovirus exposure and HLA in healthy donors. This table comes from immunoSEQ multiplex PCR, and its TCRdb copy is limited to in-frame clones, with some not included. The sample yields approximately 110,000 clones, about 76% seen once. The sample comprised PBMCs. The receptors come from an older woman in good health and CMV-seropositive. CDR3s include the opening cysteine and the closing phenylalanine or tryptophan. The order of the fields is D gene, V gene, clone size, J gene, CDR3 length, CDR3 protein, CDR3 DNA. D genes are given only for firm matches. Some rows mark clone size as missing; the rest say once, few, many or name a class of expanded clone.

D gene: .
V gene: TRBV30
clone size: .
J gene: TRBJ1-1
CDR3 length: 12
CDR3 protein: CAQFRPNTEAFF
CDR3 DNA: TGTGCCCAGTTTCGCCCGAACACTGAAGCTTTCTTT

D gene: .
V gene: TRBV21-1
clone size: .
J gene: TRBJ2-7
CDR3 length: 17
CDR3 protein: CASSKSSGQFSSYEQYF
CDR3 DNA: TGTGCCAGCAGCAAATCCTCGGGACAGTTTAGCTCCTACGAGCAGTACTTC

D gene: TRBD1
V gene: TRBV7-2
clone size: .
J gene: TRBJ1-2
CDR3 length: 19
CDR3 protein: CASSSPGTGSLYFTYGYTF
CDR3 DNA: TGTGCCAGCAGCAGTCCCGGGACAGGTTCCCTGTATTTCACCTATGGCTACACCTTC

D gene: .
V gene: TRBV2
clone size: .
J gene: TRBJ1-1
CDR3 length: 15
CDR3 protein: CASTLNRTPKTEAFF
CDR3 DNA: TGTGCCAGCACGCTGAACAGGACCCCGAAGACTGAAGCTTTCTTT

D gene: .
V gene: TRBV2
clone size: .
J gene: TRBJ1-2
CDR3 length: 12
CDR3 protein: CASSESIYGYTF
CDR3 DNA: TGTGCCAGCAGTGAGAGCATCTATGGCTACACCTTC

D gene: .
V gene: TRBV7-9
clone size: .
J gene: TRBJ1-1
CDR3 length: 17
CDR3 protein: CSSIRDAGAWVYTEAFF
CDR3 DNA: TGTTCCAGCATCCGAGACGCAGGGGCTTGGGTGTACACTGAAGCTTTCTTT

D gene: .
V gene: TRBV6-5
clone size: .
J gene: TRBJ1-1
CDR3 length: 13
CDR3 protein: CASSHHRNTEAFF
CDR3 DNA: TGTGCCAGCAGCCATCATAGGAACACTGAAGCTTTCTTT

D gene: TRBD2
V gene: TRBV7-2
clone size: .
J gene: TRBJ2-2
CDR3 length: 15
CDR3 protein: CASSSVAGYSGELFF
CDR3 DNA: TGTGCCAGCAGCTCCGTAGCGGGGTATTCCGGGGAGCTGTTTTTT

D gene: .
V gene: TRBV4-1
clone size: few
J gene: TRBJ1-4
CDR3 length: 15
CDR3 protein: CASSQDPGMGEKLFF
CDR3 DNA: TGCGCCAGCAGCCAAGATCCAGGAATGGGTGAAAAACTGTTTTTT

D gene: .
V gene: TRBV6-5
clone size: few
J gene: TRBJ2-1
CDR3 length: 15
CDR3 protein: CASSYSKGYYNEQFF
CDR3 DNA: TGTGCCAGCAGTTACTCAAAGGGGTACTACAATGAGCAGTTCTTC

D gene: TRBD1
V gene: TRBV4-3
clone size: .
J gene: TRBJ1-6
CDR3 length: 17
CDR3 protein: CASSQGQGGSYNSPLHF
CDR3 DNA: TGCGCCAGCAGCCAAGGACAGGGCGGCTCCTATAATTCACCCCTCCACTTT

D gene: .
V gene: TRBV19
clone size: .
J gene: TRBJ1-5
CDR3 length: 12
CDR3 protein: CASSIERWPQHF
CDR3 DNA: TGTGCCAGTAGTATAGAGAGGTGGCCCCAGCATTTT

D gene: .
V gene: TRBV15
clone size: .
J gene: TRBJ2-1
CDR3 length: 14
CDR3 protein: CATSRPGAYNEQFF
CDR3 DNA: TGTGCCACCAGCAGGCCCGGGGCCTACAATGAGCAGTTCTTC

D gene: TRBD1
V gene: TRBV7-2
clone size: few
J gene: TRBJ1-5
CDR3 length: 14
CDR3 protein: CASSLQGGGQPQHF
CDR3 DNA: TGTGCCAGCAGTCTACAGGGGGGAGGACAGCCCCAGCATTTT

D gene: .
V gene: TRBV19
clone size: .
J gene: TRBJ2-7
CDR3 length: 14
CDR3 protein: CASSISGGYYEQYF
CDR3 DNA: TGTGCCAGTAGTATATCCGGCGGTTACTACGAGCAGTACTTC

D gene: TRBD2
V gene: TRBV4-3
clone size: .
J gene: TRBJ2-3
CDR3 length: 18
CDR3 protein: CASSQDYGLAGFTDTQYF
CDR3 DNA: TGCGCCAGCAGCCAAGATTATGGACTAGCGGGTTTCACAGATACGCAGTATTTT

D gene: TRBD1
V gene: TRBV6-1
clone size: .
J gene: TRBJ1-5
CDR3 length: 14
CDR3 protein: CASGQVYSNQPQHF
CDR3 DNA: TGTGCCAGCGGACAGGTTTATAGCAATCAGCCCCAGCATTTT

D gene: .
V gene: TRBV7-9
clone size: .
J gene: TRBJ1-3
CDR3 length: 15
CDR3 protein: CASSLNPLSGNTIYF
CDR3 DNA: TGTGCCAGCAGCTTAAATCCTCTCTCTGGAAACACCATATATTTT

D gene: TRBD1
V gene: TRBV29-1
clone size: .
J gene: TRBJ2-3
CDR3 length: 15
CDR3 protein: CSARMGTESTDTQYF
CDR3 DNA: TGCAGCGCTCGAATGGGGACAGAAAGCACAGATACGCAGTATTTT

D gene: .
V gene: TRBV4-3
clone size: few
J gene: TRBJ1-2
CDR3 length: 13
CDR3 protein: CASSAPGDTRFTF
CDR3 DNA: TGCGCCAGCAGCGCTCCCGGGGACACGCGGTTCACCTTC

D gene: .
V gene: TRBV6-1
clone size: .
J gene: TRBJ1-1
CDR3 length: 14
CDR3 protein: CASSEGSENTEAFF
CDR3 DNA: TGTGCCAGCAGTGAAGGGTCAGAAAACACTGAAGCTTTCTTT

D gene: .
V gene: TRBV30
clone size: .
J gene: TRBJ1-1
CDR3 length: 10
CDR3 protein: CARMEGEAFF
CDR3 DNA: TGTGCCCGGATGGAGGGTGAAGCTTTCTTT

D gene: TRBD1
V gene: TRBV7-9
clone size: .
J gene: TRBJ1-5
CDR3 length: 19
CDR3 protein: CASSSGGAGGQRSNQPQHF
CDR3 DNA: TGTGCCAGCAGCTCGGGTGGGGCAGGGGGACAAAGAAGCAATCAGCCCCAGCATTTT

D gene: .
V gene: TRBV10-1
clone size: .
J gene: TRBJ1-3
CDR3 length: 15
CDR3 protein: CASSDTTNSGNTIYF
CDR3 DNA: TGCGCCAGCAGTGATACAACTAACTCTGGAAACACCATATATTTT